The TCR beta chain described here comes from a study of blood T cell repertoires in COVID-19 (dated by TCRdb to 2020 to 2021). Regarding the study in general: The collaborator samples originated in the United States, Italy and Spain and spanned the acute and convalescent phases of COVID-19. The sample metadata nearly always contained a de-identified subject ID, COVID-19 status, age in years and sex. Deeply sampled blood TCRbeta repertoires from subjects exposed to, actively infected with, or recovered from COVID-19 were included in the dataset. A freely available public database, intended as a resource for researchers studying the immune response to SARS-CoV-2, is where the repertoires were released. Where available, HLA class I and class II types were taken from metadata supplied by the sample provider and were not determined by assay-based typing. The samples were drawn from two sources: the first 160 participants of the ongoing ImmuneRACE study, and 1,000 to 1,500 subjects contributed by 6 global collaborators. The prospective study material was composed of cDNA or gDNA derived from T cells, B-cell-depleted T cells, or PBMCs. Broad study findings and their caveats: The quantity of clinical and demographic metadata differed by source and by participant and was supplied without curation.

About this clone: Its antigen is not yet known. Per-nucleotide qualities are absent, and no much larger clonotype sits a single base away.

Each collaborating institution followed its own protocols to collect whole blood in K2EDTA tubes. For TCRbeta analysis, collaborators shipped samples as frozen whole blood, isolated PBMCs, or DNA extracted from either of those sample types. The immunoSEQ Assay, a bias-controlled multiplex PCR, was used to amplify TCRbeta CDR3 regions from genomic DNA. Processing in the source paper ran as follows. Within the assay, amplification of reference gene primers was used to estimate how many nucleated cells each sample contained. To quantify the absolute abundance of each unique TCRbeta CDR3 rearrangement, sequence reads were collapsed and filtered. For each sample, productive Simpson clonality was calculated as the square root of Simpson's diversity index across productive rearrangements. TCRdb carries this immuneACCESS record with in-frame sequences only. Its versions omit some clonotypes, under half of them owing to an unresolved V gene in the studies checked, with the rest unexplained. Clone size and the V and J calls come from that table; the DNA yielded D and trimming. The sample table holds about 190,000 clones, of which approximately 86% were seen once. In total, the top ten clones hold under 2.5% of the sample.

The sample comprised peripheral blood. The receptor was isolated from a man in his sixties or seventies with active or convalescent COVID-19.

The CDR3 sequence is CASSTGVTTEAFF. At the DNA level, the sequence is TGTGCCAGCAGTACAGGGGTGACCACTGAAGCTTTCTTT. The chain is assembled from TRBV11-3 and TRBJ1-1, with TRBD1 identical over 7 junction bases. Inclusive of the bounding cysteine and phenylalanine, the CDR3 is 13 residues long. Only the CDR3 portion is preserved as DNA: 39 bases, with reading frame beginning at the first base. Trimming removed 6 bases from V and 4 bases from J; the gene matches leave 5 bases unexplained. Taken from the germline V gene, the CDR1 and CDR2 loops are SGHNT and YENEEA. Outside the CDR3, residues come from the reference TRBV11-3 and TRBJ1-1 proteins, so the full variable domain is: EAGVVQSPRYKIIEKKQPVAFWCNPISGHNTLYWYLQNLGQGPELLIRYENEEAVDDSQLPKDRFSAERLKGVDSTLKIQPAELGDSAVYLCASSTGVTTEAFFGQGTRLTVV.